Each of the 20 T cell receptor beta chains below was sequenced from the same sample in a study of tumor and adjacent non-tumor tissue in lung cancer. This sample's RNA came from whole unsorted tissue. The normal lung tissue was taken more than 3 cm from the tumor edge. TCRbeta libraries were built with three rounds of nested PCR, modified from ARM-PCR. In TCRdb, the multiplex PCR reads were re-called with MiXCR into one record per CDR3 protein. This table holds about 48,000 distinct CDR3 sequences, 60% to 65% found once. Sequenced: distant non-tumor lung tissue. These receptor sequences come from a woman between 65 and 79 years old with non-small cell lung cancer.

This clonotype was counted at least ten times. V and J are TRBV5-1 and TRBJ2-5, with TRBD1 matching 7 bases. The CDR3 is made up of 15 amino acids. The germline V gene encodes CDR1 SGHRS and CDR2 YFSETQ. The V and J ends lost 0 bases and 5 bases, in that order; junction bases with no gene match: 7. As DNA, the CDR3 is TGCGCCAGCAGCTTGGCCACGAGAGGGGGCGAGACCCAGTACTTC. This sequence encodes CASSLATRGGETQYF.

This clonotype has just a few counts. Being one base from a much bigger clone, this may be a read error. The rearrangement joins TRBV28 to TRBJ1-5; D may be TRBD1 (6 bases). The CDR3 totals 14 residues. Germline CDR1 is MDHEN and CDR2 is SYDVKM. The CDR3 sequence: CVSSTGFGNQPQHF. The CDR3 coding sequence is TGTGTCAGCAGTACAGGGTTCGGCAATCAGCCCCAGCATTTT. Based on the CDR3 plus reference TRBV28 and TRBJ1-5, the full variable domain is DVKVTQSSRYLVKRTGEKVFLECVQDMDHENMFWYRQDPGLGLRLIYFSYDVKMKEKGDIPEGYSVSREKKERFSLILESASTNQTSMYLCVSSTGFGNQPQHFGDGTRLSIL.

Comment on this clonotype: A much bigger clone sits one base away, suggesting this may be a read error. The genes are TRBV4-1 and TRBJ2-6; 9 nucleotides align to TRBD1. This CDR3 has 18 amino acids. Per the germline V gene, CDR1 is MGHRA and CDR2 is YSYEKL. CDR3 region: CVSSRNQDRGSGANVLTF. The DNA for the CDR3 is TGCGTCAGCAGCCGAAATCAGGACAGGGGCTCTGGGGCCAACGTCCTGACTTTC.

Details on this clonotype: This sequence may be a read error, since a much larger clone differs from it by one base. This chain links TRBV28 with TRBJ2-5; no definite D call. The CDR3 length is 13 residues. Germline assignment: CDR1 MDHEN and CDR2 SYDVKM. CDR3 nucleotide sequence: TGTACCAGCACTGAAGGCAGAAGAGAGACCCAGTACTTC. Protein: CTSTEGRRETQYF. Full variable domain (missing parts from reference TRBV28 and TRBJ2-5): DVKVTQSSRYLVKRTGEKVFLECVQDMDHENMFWYRQDPGLGLRLIYFSYDVKMKEKGDIPEGYSVSREKKERFSLILESASTNQTSMYLCTSTEGRRETQYFGPGTRLLVL.

The chain employs TRBV29-1 and TRBJ2-7; D gene uncertain. The CDR3 is 14 amino acids. V lost 6 bases, J lost 3 bases, and 18 bases lay in between. Looked up from germline, CDR1 is SQVTM and CDR2 is ANQGSEA. The CDR3 sequence is CSVTPQPGSYEQYF. DNA of the CDR3: TGCAGCGTGACCCCCCAGCCGGGCAGCTACGAGCAGTACTTC.

About this clonotype: No conserved phenylalanine or tryptophan is present at the end of the CDR3, so a read error is the likely explanation. This chain connects TRBV6-6 to TRBJ2-1, with TRBD2 as a possible D gene (6 bases). The CDR3 has 16 amino acids. Germline loops: CDR1 MNHNY, CDR2 SVGAGI (reference sequence). CDR3 coding DNA: TGTGCCAGCAGTTACACGGGGGAGAGGACCTACAGTGAGCAGTTCGTC. It encodes CASSYTGERTYSEQFV.

Details on this clonotype: This may be a read error: a much more frequent sequence differs by one nucleotide. The chain joins TRBV5-6 to TRBJ2-5, with a weak D call TRBD2 (5 bases). Germline lookup yields CDR1 SGHDT and CDR2 YYEEEE. The CDR3 loop spans 17 amino acids. Trimming cost V 1 base and J 2 bases, with 18 bases left between them. DNA of the CDR3: TGTGCCAGCAGCTTGCTATCCGCATGGCGAGGGCAAGAGACCCAGTACTTC. It specifies CASSLLSAWRGQETQYF.

Turning to this clonotype: One junction end disagrees with the germline gene, perhaps due to a read error. V gene TRBV10-3 combines with J gene TRBJ2-7, with 9 positions matching TRBD2. This CDR3 is built from 15 residues. Germline assignment: CDR1 ENHRY and CDR2 SYGVKD. In nucleotides, the CDR3 is TGTGCCGTCAGAGGGACTAGCAGGAGTCGCTACGAGCAGTACTTC. Residues: CAVRGTSRSRYEQYF.

This chain uses TRBV7-2 with TRBJ2-1; D unresolved. Trimming cost V 0 bases and J 8 bases, with 8 bases left between them. The germline V gene encodes CDR1 SGHTA and CDR2 FQGNSA. The CDR3 spans 13 residues. The CDR3 sequence: CASSLASSYEQFF. The CDR3 nucleotides are TGTGCCAGCAGCTTAGCGAGCAGTTATGAGCAGTTCTTC.

Details on this clonotype: A much larger clone differs from this one at a single base, so this may be a read error. The J gene is TRBJ1-3, the V gene TRBV14; D may be TRBD1 (5 bases). This CDR3 is built from 15 residues. Germline V CDR1 and CDR2: SGHDN, FVKESK. In nucleotides, the CDR3 is TGTGCCAGGAGCCACGGACAAAGCTCTGGAAACACCATATATTTT. Translating it yields CARSHGQSSGNTIYF.

The chain carries TRBV10-3 and TRBJ2-7, with 7 bases aligning to TRBD2. V shed 11 bases, J shed 8 bases, and the junction held 18 bases outside the gene matches. Germline V gene lookup returns CDR1 ENHRY and CDR2 SYGVKD. The CDR3 is 14 amino acids. CDR3 loop: CASVPGGSPYQQYF. The CDR3 DNA follows: TGTGCCTCAGTACCGGGCGGGAGCCCCTATCAGCAGTACTTC.

For this clonotype: Its ends do not fully match the called genes, so a read error is possible. The V call is TRBV20-1, the J call TRBJ1-1, with TRBD1 identical over 7 bases. The CDR3 length is 15 residues. CDR1 is DFQATT and CDR2 is SNEGSKA in the germline V gene (reference sequence). This CDR3 reads CNASPRTGVNIEAFF. CDR3 nucleotide sequence: TGCAATGCTAGTCCTCGGACAGGAGTGAACATTGAAGCTTTCTTT.

Worth noting for this clonotype: This could be a read error, since a much larger clone is one nucleotide away. The J gene is TRBJ1-2, the V gene TRBV30; D is uncertain. The germline V gene encodes CDR1 GTSNPN and CDR2 SVGIG (reference sequence). The CDR3 has 16 amino acids. V lost 4 bases, J lost 4 bases, and 22 bases lay in between. The DNA of the CDR3 is TGTGCCTGGATGACAAGGGTTCTCTCCGGCCTCTATGGCTACACCTTC. It translates to CAWMTRVLSGLYGYTF.

For this clonotype: No conserved phenylalanine or tryptophan ends this CDR3, so it is likely a read error. The chain recombines TRBV10-2 with TRBJ1-6; no firm D call. Germline V gene lookup returns CDR1 WSHSY and CDR2 SAAADI. This CDR3 is built from 13 residues. Here the CDR3 reads CTSTDHLNSPLHS. The CDR3 DNA reads TGCACCAGCACTGATCACTTGAATTCACCCCTCCACTCT.

The table lists this clonotype with many counts. The chain links TRBV29-1 to TRBJ2-7; 10 nucleotides line up with TRBD2. The V segment lost 1 base and the J segment 1 base; nucleotides outside the gene matches: 7. The V gene's germline CDR1 is SQVTM and CDR2 ANQGSEA. The CDR3 sequence is 16 residues long. The CDR3 sequence: CSVEGVAGGDSYEQYF. The DNA of the CDR3 is TGCAGCGTTGAAGGAGTAGCGGGAGGCGATTCCTACGAGCAGTACTTC.

The chain is built from TRBV20-1 and TRBJ2-1; a weak D match, TRBD2 (6 bases). Between the trimmed V and J ends, which lost 3 bases and 7 bases, there was a span of 19 bases. CDR3 size: 15 residues. Germline CDR1 is DFQATT and CDR2 is SNEGSKA (reference sequence). The CDR3 protein is CSARRRGKVGNEQFF. The CDR3 DNA is TGCAGTGCTAGGAGGCGGGGTAAGGTGGGGAATGAGCAGTTCTTC.

Of note for this clonotype: Possible read error: a much larger clone is one base away. The chain employs TRBV7-9 and TRBJ2-2; 7 positions match TRBD2. This CDR3 is 15 amino acids long. Per germline, CDR1 SEHNR and CDR2 FQNEAQ (reference sequence). The junction had 14 bases not matched to a gene; V was cut back by 7 bases and J by 9 bases. CDR3 protein: CASIDAGEGTWELFF. In DNA form, the CDR3 reads TGTGCCAGCATCGATGCGGGAGAAGGGACCTGGGAGCTGTTTTTT.

With respect to this clonotype: Sequence at one end of the junction differs from germline and may be a read error. V usage is TRBV6-1 and J usage is TRBJ2-7; 10 bases align to TRBD1. Germline V gene data show CDR1 as MNHNS and CDR2 as SASEGT. The CDR3 sequence is 15 residues long. The DNA for the CDR3 is TGTACCAGCAGGAAAGGGACAGGGGAGGGTTACGAACAGTACTTC. Translating gives CTSRKGTGEGYEQYF.

Notes on this clonotype: A read error is possible here, since a much larger clone lies one base away. Likely a read error: the CDR3 ends without its conserved phenylalanine or tryptophan. CDR3 sequence reads: CASSIETSSYNEQFL. DNA of the CDR3: TGCGCCAGCAGTATCGAAACGAGCTCCTACAATGAGCAGTTCTTA. The chain couples TRBV5-1 to TRBJ2-1; no reliable D call. Deletions cut 5 bases from V and 0 bases from J, with 12 bases between. The CDR3 covers 15 residues. CDR1 is SGHRS and CDR2 is YFSETQ in the germline V gene.

This clonotype was detected only a few times. The gene calls are TRBV20-1 and TRBJ2-5, with D perhaps given as TRBD1 or TRBD2 (6 bases each). With 1 base removed from V and 7 bases from J, the gap between germline ends came to 10 bases. The CDR3 length is 12 residues. Germline lookup yields CDR1 DFQATT and CDR2 SNEGSKA (reference sequence). The CDR3 spells CSARVPGATQYF. The CDR3 DNA follows: TGCAGTGCTAGAGTACCGGGGGCGACCCAGTACTTC.